The 8 T cell receptor beta chains below come from one sample, sequenced in a study of blood T cell repertoires in COVID-19. Profiled with immunoSEQ multiplex PCR; TCRdb holds only in-frame clones, not every one. The sample carries fewer than 250,000 clones, about 88% recorded once. Sequenced: peripheral blood. The receptors here all came from a woman aged 40 to 50 who had recovered from COVID-19.

V usage is TRBV9 and J usage is TRBJ2-7; TRBD1 matches 9 bases. Germline V gene sequence: CDR1 SGDLS, CDR2 YYNGEE. The V gene end was trimmed by 3 bases and the J gene end by 3 bases; junction bases not matched to a gene: 7. This CDR3 has 15 residues. The CDR3 spells CASSGGDRAFYEQYF. Written as DNA, the CDR3 is TGTGCCAGCAGCGGGGGGGACAGGGCTTTCTACGAGCAGTACTTC.

The V call is TRBV7-2, the J call TRBJ1-4, with 7 bases identical to TRBD1. The germline CDR1 and CDR2 sequences are SGHTA and FQGNSA. J was trimmed by 0 bases and V by 3 bases; bases with no gene match: 7. The CDR3 is 17 amino acids. In DNA form, the CDR3 reads TGTGCCAGCAGCTTGGGACCGGGACAGACAACTAATGAAAAACTGTTTTTT. It is translated as CASSLGPGQTTNEKLFF.

The J gene is TRBJ1-5, the V gene TRBV21-1. TRBV21-1 is a pseudogene segment. The CDR3 totals 17 residues. CDR3 DNA: TGTGCCAGCAGCTCACAGGCGCGGGGCATGAGCAATCAGCCCCAGCATTTT. This sequence encodes CASSSQARGMSNQPQHF.

The chain recombines TRBV5-4 with TRBJ1-6, with 7 bases identical to TRBD1. Germline V gene sequence: CDR1 SGHNT, CDR2 YYREEE (reference sequence). The CDR3 is 14 amino acids. V gave up 2 bases and J gave up 7 bases; unmatched junction bases: 3. CDR3 loop: CASSFDRVNSPLHF. The CDR3 coding sequence is TGTGCCAGCAGCTTCGACAGGGTGAATTCACCCCTCCACTTT.

The chain employs TRBV30 and TRBJ1-2; D gene unclear. Germline V gives CDR1 GTSNPN, CDR2 SVGIG (reference sequence). The CDR3 has 12 amino acids. Between the trimmed V and J ends, which lost 0 bases and 2 bases, there was a span of 4 bases. The CDR3 coding sequence is TGTGCCTGGAGTGTCTACAACTATGGCTACACCTTC. Amino acid sequence: CAWSVYNYGYTF.

This chain links TRBV28 with TRBJ2-3, with D unresolved. V dropped 5 bases and J dropped 1 base, with 13 bases sitting between them. Per the germline V gene, CDR1 is MDHEN and CDR2 is SYDVKM. The CDR3 totals 15 residues. The CDR3 spells CASSQPLTGTDTQYF. Written as DNA, the CDR3 is TGTGCCAGCAGTCAGCCTCTGACTGGCACAGATACGCAGTATTTT.

The chain combines TRBV2 with TRBJ2-1; 10 bases fit TRBD2. This CDR3 contains 13 residues. CDR1 SNHLY and CDR2 FYNNEI come from the germline V gene. Trimming removed 5 bases from V and 5 bases from J; junction bases left unmatched: 0. The CDR3 spells CASSTSGDNEQFF. The DNA for the CDR3 is TGTGCCAGCAGTACTAGCGGGGACAATGAGCAGTTCTTC.

This chain connects TRBV7-9 to TRBJ2-7, with a weak D call TRBD1 (6 bases). Looked up from germline, CDR1 is SEHNR and CDR2 is FQNEAQ (reference sequence). The CDR3 totals 13 residues. Trimming shortened V by 8 bases and J by 6 bases, and 17 bases separated the two germline ends. In nucleotides, the CDR3 is TGTGCCAGCGAAATGACAGGCCTCGGCGAGCAGTACTTC. Its protein product is CASEMTGLGEQYF. The full variable domain, rest sourced from reference TRBV7-9 and TRBJ2-7, is DTGVSQNPRHKITKRGQNVTFRCDPISEHNRLYWYRQTLGQGPEFLTYFQNEAQLEKSRLLSDRFSAERPKGSFSTLEIQRTEQGDSAMYLCASEMTGLGEQYFGPGTRLTVT.